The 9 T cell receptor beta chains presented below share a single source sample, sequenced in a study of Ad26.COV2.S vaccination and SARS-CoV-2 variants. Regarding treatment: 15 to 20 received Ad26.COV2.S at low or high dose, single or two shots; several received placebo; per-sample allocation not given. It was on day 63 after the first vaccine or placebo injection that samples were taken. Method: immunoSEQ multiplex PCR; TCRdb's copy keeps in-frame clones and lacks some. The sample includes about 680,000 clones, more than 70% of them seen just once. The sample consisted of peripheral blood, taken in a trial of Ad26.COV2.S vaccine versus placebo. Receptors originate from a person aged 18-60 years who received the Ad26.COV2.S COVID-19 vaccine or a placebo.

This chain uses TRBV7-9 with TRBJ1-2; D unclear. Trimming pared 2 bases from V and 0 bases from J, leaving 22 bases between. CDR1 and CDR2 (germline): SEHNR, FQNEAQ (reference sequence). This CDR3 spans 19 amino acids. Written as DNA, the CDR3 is TGTGCCAGCAGCTTATCGGACGGGAGGTTTGAATTGACTAACTATGGCTACACCTTC. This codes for CASSLSDGRFELTNYGYTF.

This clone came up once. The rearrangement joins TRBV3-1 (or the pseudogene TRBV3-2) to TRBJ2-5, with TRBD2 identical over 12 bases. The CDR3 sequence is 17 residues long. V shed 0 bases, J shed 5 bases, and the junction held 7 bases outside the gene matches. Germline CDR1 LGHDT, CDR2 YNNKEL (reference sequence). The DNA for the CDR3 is TGTGCCAGCAGCCAAGATCTTTTTCTAGCGGGGGGGGAGACCCAGTACTTC. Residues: CASSQDLFLAGGETQYF.

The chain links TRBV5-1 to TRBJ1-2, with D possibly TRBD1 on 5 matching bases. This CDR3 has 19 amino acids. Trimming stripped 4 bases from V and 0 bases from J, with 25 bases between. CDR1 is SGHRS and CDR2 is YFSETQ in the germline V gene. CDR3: CASSPQDGAAKGPNYGYTF. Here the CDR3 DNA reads TGCGCCAGCAGCCCCCAGGATGGGGCAGCGAAGGGCCCTAACTATGGCTACACCTTC.

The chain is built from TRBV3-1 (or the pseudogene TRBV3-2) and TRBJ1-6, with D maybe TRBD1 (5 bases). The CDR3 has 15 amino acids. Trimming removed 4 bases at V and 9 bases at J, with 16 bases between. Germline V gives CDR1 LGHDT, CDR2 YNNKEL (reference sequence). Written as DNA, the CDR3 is TGTGCCAGCAGCCTAGGGCAGGGCTATCGTTCACCCCTCCACTTT. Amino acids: CASSLGQGYRSPLHF.

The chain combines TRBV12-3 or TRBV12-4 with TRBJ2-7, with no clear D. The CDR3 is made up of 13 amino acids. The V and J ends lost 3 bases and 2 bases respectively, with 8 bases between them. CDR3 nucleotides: TGTGCCAGCAGTTTTGGACGGGCCTACGAGCAGTACTTC. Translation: CASSFGRAYEQYF.

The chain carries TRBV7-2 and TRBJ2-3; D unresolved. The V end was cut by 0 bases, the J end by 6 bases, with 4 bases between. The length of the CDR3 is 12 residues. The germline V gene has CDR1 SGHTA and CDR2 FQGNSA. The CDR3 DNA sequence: TGTGCCAGCAGCTTAGCGGAGGATACGCAGTATTTT. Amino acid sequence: CASSLAEDTQYF.

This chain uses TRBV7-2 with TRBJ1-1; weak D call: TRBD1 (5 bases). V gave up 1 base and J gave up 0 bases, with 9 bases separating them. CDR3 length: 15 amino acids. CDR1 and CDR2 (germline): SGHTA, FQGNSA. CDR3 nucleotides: TGTGCCAGCAGCTTAGAGGGGATAATGAACACTGAAGCTTTCTTT. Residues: CASSLEGIMNTEAFF. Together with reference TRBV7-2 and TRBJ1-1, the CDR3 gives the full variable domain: GAGVSQSPSNKVTEKGKDVELRCDPISGHTALYWYRQSLGQGLEFLIYFQGNSAPDKSGLPSDRFSAERTGGSVSTLTIQRTQQEDSAVYLCASSLEGIMNTEAFFGQGTRLTVV.

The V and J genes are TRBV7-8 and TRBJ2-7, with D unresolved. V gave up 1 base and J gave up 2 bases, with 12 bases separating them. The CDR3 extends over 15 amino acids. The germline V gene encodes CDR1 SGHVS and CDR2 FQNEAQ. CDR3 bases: TGTGCCAGCAGCTTAGAATGGGATAGAACCTACGAGCAGTACTTC. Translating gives CASSLEWDRTYEQYF.

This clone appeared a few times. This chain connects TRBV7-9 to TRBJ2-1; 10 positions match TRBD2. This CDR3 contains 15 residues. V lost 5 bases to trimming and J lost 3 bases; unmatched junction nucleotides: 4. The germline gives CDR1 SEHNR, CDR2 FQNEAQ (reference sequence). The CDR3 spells CASSPRTSGYNEQFF. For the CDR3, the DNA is TGTGCCAGCAGCCCCCGGACTAGCGGCTACAATGAGCAGTTCTTC.